This T cell receptor (beta chain) was sequenced in a study of technical replicates of blood from a handful of donors. The CDR3 totals 15 residues. V shed 1 base and J shed 4 bases, with 13 bases lying between them. CDR1 is SGHVS, CDR2 FQNEAQ, per germline. The repertoire was sequenced with immunoSEQ multiplex PCR; TCRdb's copy has only in-frame clones and lacks some. The table has about 13,000 clones, 86% seen once. This sequence joins TRBV7-8 and TRBJ1-2; D gene uncertain. The origin of this receptor is a human donor in good health. Sequencing was performed on PBMCs. CDR3 residues: CASSLGSSGVYGYTF. The CDR3 region has the DNA TGTGCCAGCAGCTTAGGTTCGTCCGGGGTCTATGGCTACACCTTC.